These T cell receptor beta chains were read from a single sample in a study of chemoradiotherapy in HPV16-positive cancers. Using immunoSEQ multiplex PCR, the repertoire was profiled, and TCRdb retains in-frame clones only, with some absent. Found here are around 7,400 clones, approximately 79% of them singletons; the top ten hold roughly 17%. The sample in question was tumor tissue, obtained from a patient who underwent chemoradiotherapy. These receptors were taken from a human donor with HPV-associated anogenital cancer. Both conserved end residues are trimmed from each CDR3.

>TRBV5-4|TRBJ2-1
ASSDQAGGLYNEQF
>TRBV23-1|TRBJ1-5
ASSQFPRVPNQPQH
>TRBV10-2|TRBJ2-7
ASRDRAAGLEQY
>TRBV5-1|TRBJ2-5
ASSLAGQSLETQY
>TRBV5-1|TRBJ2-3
ASSFSADTQY
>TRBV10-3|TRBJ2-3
AISEVAGSTDTQY
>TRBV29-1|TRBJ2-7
SGATQYEQY
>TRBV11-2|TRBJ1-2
ASSTRTASDYGYT
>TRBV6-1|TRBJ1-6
ASGEISSYNSPLH
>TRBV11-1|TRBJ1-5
ASSRGQGANQPQH
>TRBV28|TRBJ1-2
ASLDRSGYT
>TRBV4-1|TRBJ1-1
ASSQEPDTEAF
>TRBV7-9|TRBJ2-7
ASSLGRGRDEQY
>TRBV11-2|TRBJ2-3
ASTPRADTQY
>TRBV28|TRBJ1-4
ASSPGQGIEKLF